One sample yielded the 21 T cell receptor beta chains listed below, sequenced in a study of molecular identifiers for immune sequencing clone quantification. Each CDR3 protein is one row after TCRdb ran MiXCR on the PCR reads. The sample holds approximately 680,000 distinct CDR3 sequences, roughly 23% seen once. Sequencing used naive CD8+ T cells from blood, with Jurkat cell RNA spiked in. The subset is: FACS-sorted CD8+CD4-CCR7+CD45RA+ naive T cells. These receptors all stem from a human donor in good health. Some libraries in this study had Jurkat cell RNA spiked in.

Concerning this clonotype itself: With a much larger clone just one base away, this may be a read error. No conserved phenylalanine or tryptophan ends this CDR3, so it is likely a read error. This chain links TRBV7-9 with TRBJ2-5; a weak D match, TRBD1 (6 bases). V lost 4 bases, J lost 3 bases, and 15 bases lay in between. This CDR3 comprises 15 residues. CDR1 and CDR2 (germline): SEHNR, FQNEAQ (reference sequence). This CDR3 reads CASSSTRDTKETQYS. The DNA for the CDR3 is TGTGCCAGCAGCTCTACCCGGGACACGAAAGAGACCCAGTACTCC.

The rearrangement joins TRBV5-6 to TRBJ1-1; tentative D call: TRBD1 (5 bases). Deletions cut 0 bases from V and 7 bases from J, with 22 bases between. The CDR3 sequence is 17 residues long. CDR1 and CDR2 from the germline V gene are SGHDT and YYEEEE. This CDR3 is CASSLEGTPTPGVEAFF. The DNA of the CDR3 is TGTGCCAGCAGCTTGGAGGGGACGCCTACCCCGGGGGTTGAAGCTTTCTTT.

The rearrangement links TRBV4-2 to TRBJ1-5; D unresolved. From germline, CDR1 is LGHNA and CDR2 YNFKEQ. Trimming took 0 bases from V and 2 from J, leaving 14 bases between them. This CDR3 comprises 17 residues. CDR3 in amino acids: CASSQDQSGLGNQPQHF. CDR3 DNA sequence: TGTGCCAGCAGCCAAGATCAGTCGGGTCTCGGCAATCAGCCCCAGCATTTT.

About this clonotype: A much larger clone lies one base from this, so it may be a read error. This CDR3 is CASSSDGTGEAKNIQYF. The CDR3 nucleotides read TGTGCCAGCAGCTCAGATGGGACAGGGGAGGCCAAAAACATTCAGTACTTC. The chain uses TRBV7-9 and TRBJ2-4; 10 bases agree with TRBD1. V dropped 4 bases and J dropped 1; count of bases not matched to a gene: 7. CDR3 length: 17 amino acids. Germline V gene lookup returns CDR1 SEHNR and CDR2 FQNEAQ (reference sequence). The full variable domain, completed using reference TRBV7-9 and TRBJ2-4, is DTGVSQNPRHKITKRGQNVTFRCDPISEHNRLYWYRQTLGQGPEFLTYFQNEAQLEKSRLLSDRFSAERPKGSFSTLEIQRTEQGDSAMYLCASSSDGTGEAKNIQYFGAGTRLSVL.

The sample holds many counts of this clonotype. The CDR3 is CASSSPDSHLATNEKLFF. CDR3 sequence (DNA): TGTGCCAGCAGTTCCCCGGACAGTCACCTTGCAACTAATGAAAAACTGTTTTTT. The gene calls are TRBV28 and TRBJ1-4; D possibly corresponds to TRBD1 (6 bases). Germline V lookup: CDR1 MDHEN, CDR2 SYDVKM. V was shortened by 4 bases and J by 0 bases, with 18 bases between the two germline ends. This CDR3 has 18 amino acids.

This clonotype has ten or more counts. The V and J genes are TRBV20-1 and TRBJ1-5; 7 bases align to TRBD1. The CDR3 spans 15 residues. Germline assignment: CDR1 DFQATT and CDR2 SNEGSKA (reference sequence). The J segment lost 3 bases and the V segment lost 0 bases, leaving 5 bases of the junction unmatched. CDR3 in amino acids: CSARDGQGDNQPQHF. The CDR3 region has the DNA TGCAGTGCTAGAGATGGGCAGGGGGACAATCAGCCCCAGCATTTT.

A note on this clonotype: The junction differs from germline at one of its ends, possibly a read error. The chain has TRBV2 and TRBJ2-7; 8 bases are shared with TRBD1. The CDR3 totals 16 residues. The germline V gene encodes CDR1 SNHLY and CDR2 FYNNEI. The CDR3 coding sequence is TGTGCCAGCAGTGCCACCACGACAGGGGCGGGCTACGAGCAGCACTTC. Its translation is CASSATTTGAGYEQHF.

As regards this clonotype: A read error may be the cause here, since a much bigger clone is one base away. V is TRBV4-1 and J is TRBJ2-3; 8 nucleotides match TRBD1. The CDR3 loop spans 13 amino acids. From germline, CDR1 is MGHRA and CDR2 YSYEKL. V shed 4 bases, J shed 9 bases, and the junction held 6 bases outside the gene matches. CDR3 sequence (DNA): TGCGCCAGCAGCCTACTGGACAGGGCGACGCAGTATTTT. Protein product: CASSLLDRATQYF.

This clonotype was detected only a few times. The chain has TRBV6-5 and TRBJ2-1, with D tentatively TRBD1 (6 bases). Germline CDR1 is MNHEY and CDR2 is SVGAGI. With 6 bases removed from V and 5 bases from J, the gap between germline ends came to 14 bases. The CDR3 has 14 residues. The CDR3, as DNA: TGTGCCAGCAGAATACAGGGTTTTCACAATGAGCAGTTCTTC. Residues: CASRIQGFHNEQFF.

Note on this clonotype: A clone one base away is much larger, so this may be a read error. V usage is TRBV15 and J usage is TRBJ1-5; D is undetermined. The CDR3 consists of 14 residues. Germline CDR1 and CDR2: LNHNV and YYDKDF (reference sequence). The CDR3 spells CATRRDLSNQPQHF. The CDR3, as DNA: TGTGCCACCCGCAGAGACCTCTCCAATCAGCCCCAGCATTTT.

As to this clonotype: This may stem from a read error, because a much larger clone lies one nucleotide away. The V gene is TRBV7-9, the J gene TRBJ1-5; TRBD1 aligns across 7 bases. Germline CDR1 SEHNR, CDR2 FQNEAQ (reference sequence). The CDR3 has 15 amino acids. V was clipped by 8 bases and J by 1 base; unmatched bases: 8. CDR3: CASGPPGGSNQPQHF. The CDR3 DNA reads as TGTGCCAGCGGCCCCCCAGGGGGGAGCAATCAGCCCCAGCATTTT. Together with reference TRBV7-9 and TRBJ1-5, the CDR3 gives the full variable domain: DTGVSQNPRHKITKRGQNVTFRCDPISEHNRLYWYRQTLGQGPEFLTYFQNEAQLEKSRLLSDRFSAERPKGSFSTLEIQRTEQGDSAMYLCASGPPGGSNQPQHFGDGTRLSIL.

The chain recombines TRBV4-1 with TRBJ2-5; D possibly corresponds to TRBD2 (5 bases). The germline V gene has CDR1 MGHRA and CDR2 YSYEKL. The V and J ends lost 0 bases and 6 bases respectively, with 11 bases between them. The CDR3 is 14 residues long. The DNA for the CDR3 is TGCGCCAGCAGCCAAGAAGCCCGAGGGCAGACCCAGTACTTC. Translation gives CASSQEARGQTQYF.

This clonotype showed up many times. The chain is built from TRBV9 and TRBJ2-7; 10 bases are a match to TRBD1. The germline CDR1 and CDR2 sequences are SGDLS and YYNGEE. The CDR3 runs 14 residues. V trimming: 4 bases; J trimming: 5 bases; junction bases outside the gene matches: 6. The CDR3 spells CASSMTGGLDEQYF. The CDR3 nucleotides read TGTGCCAGCAGCATGACAGGGGGCCTGGACGAGCAGTACTTC.

This sequence joins TRBV27 and TRBJ2-7; D is possibly TRBD2 (7 bases). V lost 5 bases and J 3 bases, leaving 14 bases between the germline ends. The CDR3 runs to 14 residues. Per germline, CDR1 MNHEY and CDR2 SMNVEV (reference sequence). The CDR3 DNA is TGTGCCAGCAGTCATGCGGGGGCCAACTACGAGCAGTACTTC. The encoded protein is CASSHAGANYEQYF.

Many counts were recorded for this clonotype. The chain is built from TRBV12-3 or TRBV12-4 and TRBJ2-3; TRBD2 matches at 12 bases. With 5 bases clipped from V and 4 bases from J, the junction kept 4 bases outside the gene matches. This CDR3 has 15 residues. CDR3 loop: CASSPSGRASDTQYF. The CDR3 DNA reads as TGTGCCAGCAGTCCTAGCGGGAGGGCATCAGATACGCAGTATTTT.

This clonotype was counted many times. The chain has TRBV27 and TRBJ1-1; D ambiguous. The CDR3 consists of 15 residues. Trimming took off 6 bases at V and 0 bases at J, with 14 bases between the two ends. In germline, CDR1 is MNHEY, CDR2 SMNVEV (reference sequence). DNA for the CDR3: TGTGCCAGCAGAGGAGTGACTAGCATGAACACTGAAGCTTTCTTT. Translated: CASRGVTSMNTEAFF.

As concerns this clonotype: A much bigger clone sits one base away, suggesting this may be a read error. This CDR3 fails to terminate in the conserved phenylalanine or tryptophan, so it likely reflects a read error. J is TRBJ2-7 and V is TRBV12-3 or TRBV12-4; no clear D gene. This CDR3 contains 12 residues. V was clipped by 8 bases and J by 0 bases, with 8 bases between them. As DNA, the CDR3 is TGTGCCAGCCGAAGAAGCTCCTACGAGCAGTACCTC. Protein product: CASRRSSYEQYL.

This clonotype was detected only a few times. This chain uses TRBV27 with TRBJ2-7, with D maybe TRBD2 (5 bases). Trimming pared 3 bases from V and 0 bases from J, leaving 9 bases between. The CDR3 contains 14 residues. The germline V gene has CDR1 MNHEY and CDR2 SMNVEV (reference sequence). In DNA form, the CDR3 reads TGTGCCAGCAGTTTGCGGGCGAGCTCCTACGAGCAGTACTTC. The encoded protein is CASSLRASSYEQYF.

The sample holds a few counts of this clonotype. The chain employs TRBV19 and TRBJ1-1; 9 nucleotides match TRBD1. CDR3 length: 16 amino acids. The germline V gene encodes CDR1 LNHDA and CDR2 SQIVND (reference sequence). J lost 2 bases, V lost 3 bases, and 7 bases had no gene match. The CDR3 here is CASSIVPGQGNTEAFF. CDR3 DNA sequence: TGTGCCAGTAGTATCGTCCCGGGACAGGGCAACACTGAAGCTTTCTTT.

This clonotype was found a few times. This sequence joins TRBV15 and TRBJ2-3, with D perhaps TRBD2 (5 bases). Trimming shortened V by 8 bases and J by 5 bases, and 11 bases separated the two germline ends. The CDR3 spans 12 residues. Germline assignment: CDR1 LNHNV and CDR2 YYDKDF (reference sequence). CDR3 region: CATQERGDTQYF. The CDR3 DNA is TGTGCCACCCAGGAACGGGGAGATACGCAGTATTTT.

The chain recombines TRBV4-1 with TRBJ1-4; D is ambiguous. Trimming took off 1 base at V and 4 bases at J, with 13 bases between the two ends. In germline, CDR1 is MGHRA, CDR2 YSYEKL. The CDR3 is 16 residues long. This chain's CDR3 is CASSQGWSGFNEKLFF. The DNA for the CDR3 is TGCGCCAGCAGCCAAGGGTGGTCCGGCTTTAATGAAAAACTGTTTTTT.